These T cell receptor beta chains were read from a single sample in a study of Graves' ophthalmopathy and Graves' hyperthyroidism. TCRdb reanalysed the multiplex PCR reads using MiXCR and keeps one entry per CDR3 protein. The repertoire holds roughly 700,000 distinct CDR3 sequences, 40% seen once, with roughly 45% in the top ten. Sequencing was carried out using peripheral blood. The receptor source for this set is an adult man with Graves' ophthalmopathy. CDR3s include the opening cysteine and the closing phenylalanine or tryptophan. Each record gives: V gene, J gene, D gene, clone size, CDR3 DNA, CDR3 protein. A D gene is named only where the DNA matches it firmly. Part of the rows lack a size; the others show once, few, many or a class for expanded clones.

TRBV5-1	TRBJ2-5	TRBD1	.	TGTGCCAGCAGCTCCCCGGGACAGGGGGGCCAAGAGACCCAGTACTTC	CASSSPGQGGQETQYF
TRBV11-2	TRBJ1-1	.	.	TGTGCCAGCAGCGCCCCAAGGGGAAGGGACACTGAAGCTTTCTTT	CASSAPRGRDTEAFF
TRBV19	TRBJ1-5	TRBD1	.	TGTGCCAGTAGCCTTGGGGGACAGGCCCCCAATCAGCCCCAGCATTTT	CASSLGGQAPNQPQHF
TRBV10-3	TRBJ2-7	TRBD1	.	TGTGCCATCAGAGGGACAGGGGGCAACGAGCAGTACTTC	CAIRGTGGNEQYF
TRBV19	TRBJ1-6	TRBD1	many	TGTGCCAGTAGTCCGGGGGACAGGGACCAACCACCCCTCCACTTT	CASSPGDRDQPPLHF
TRBV20-1	TRBJ2-7	TRBD2	few	TGCAGTGCTAGTGGGACTACCTCCTACGAGCAGTACTTC	CSASGTTSYEQYF
TRBV11-2	TRBJ2-7	.	.	TGTGCCAGCAGCTCCCTCGGACAGTCCTACGAGCAGTACTTC	CASSSLGQSYEQYF
TRBV10-3	TRBJ1-2	.	.	TGTGCCAGCCTCCAAGGGTACTATGGCTACACCTTC	CASLQGYYGYTF
TRBV29-1	TRBJ2-5	.	few	TGCAGCGTTGACCGGGTCTTCGGGGAGACCCAGTACTTC	CSVDRVFGETQYF
TRBV7-9	TRBJ1-3	.	many	TGTGCCAGCAGCTCGGAAGAGGGGGGAAACACCATATATTTT	CASSSEEGGNTIYF
TRBV20-1	TRBJ2-7	.	.	TGCAGTGCTAGAGGTGCTAGCTCCTACGAGCAGTACTTC	CSARGASSYEQYF
TRBV5-1	TRBJ1-4	.	many	TGCGCCAGCAGTGGGGCAACTAATGAAAAACTGTTTTTT	CASSGATNEKLFF
TRBV14	TRBJ1-4	.	.	TGTGCCAGCAGCGAACAGGGTTTGGGGGAAAAACTGTTTTTT	CASSEQGLGEKLFF
TRBV7-8	TRBJ1-6	TRBD1	.	TGTGCCAGCAGCCTCAAGGGACAGTCTCCATATTCACCCCTCCACTTT	CASSLKGQSPYSPLHF
TRBV19	TRBJ1-1	TRBD1	.	TGTGCCAGTAGTATAGACCAGACAGGGGGCGTGCTCGTTTTCGCTGAAGCTTTCTTT	CASSIDQTGGVLVFAEAFF
TRBV5-1	TRBJ1-2	.	.	TGCGCCAGCAGCTTGGTCGCGGGCACGGCTCCTGGCTACACCTTC	CASSLVAGTAPGYTF
TRBV2	TRBJ2-2	TRBD2	.	TGTGCCAGCAGAAGGAGGCGGGGGGACACCGGGGAGCTGTTTTTT	CASRRRRGDTGELFF
TRBV2	TRBJ1-4	TRBD1	.	TGTGCCAGCAGTGAAGACAGGGGAAGGAGTGAAAAACTGTTTTTT	CASSEDRGRSEKLFF
TRBV2	TRBJ2-5	.	many	TGTGCCAGCACAGCCGACGAAGAGACCCAGTACTTC	CASTADEETQYF
TRBV7-9	TRBJ2-2	TRBD1	few	TGTGCCAGCAGCCCAAAGGGACAGGGGGGCACCGGGGAGCTGTTTTTT	CASSPKGQGGTGELFF
TRBV20-1	TRBJ1-2	TRBD1	.	TGCAGTGCTCCCGGGATTCCAGGGGGAACTAACTATGGCTACACCTTC	CSAPGIPGGTNYGYTF
TRBV5-1	TRBJ2-7	.	.	TGCGCCAGCAGCCGCGGACGGGATGAGCAGTACTTC	CASSRGRDEQYF
TRBV15	TRBJ1-2	TRBD1	once	TGTGCCAGCTCACCCATGGGGGACAGGACTAACTATGGCTACACCTTC	CASSPMGDRTNYGYTF
TRBV10-2	TRBJ1-3	.	.	TGCGCCAGCAGTGAGTCGGCCGCGTTGGGAAACACCATATATTTT	CASSESAALGNTIYF
TRBV29-1	TRBJ2-7	TRBD2	.	TGCAGCGCCAAGACTAGCGGGGACGAGCAGTACTTC	CSAKTSGDEQYF
TRBV25-1	TRBJ1-6	.	few	TGTGCCAGCAGTTTAAGCGGACCCAGGGATTCACCCCTCCACTTT	CASSLSGPRDSPLHF
TRBV20-1	TRBJ2-7	TRBD2	.	TGCAGTGCTAGCGGGGGGGCGGACGAGCAGTACTTC	CSASGGADEQYF
TRBV7-8	TRBJ1-1	.	many	TGTGCCAGCTCACCAATTGGCACCGACACTGAAGCTTTCTTT	CASSPIGTDTEAFF
TRBV27	TRBJ2-7	.	.	TGTGCCAGCGGAAGGACGTCCTACGAGCAGTACTTC	CASGRTSYEQYF
TRBV3-1	TRBJ1-3	.	.	TGTGCCAGCAGCCCTCGAGCAGGGGCTGGAAACACCATATATTTT	CASSPRAGAGNTIYF
TRBV24-1	TRBJ1-5	.	.	TGTGCCAGCAGTTACCGTCCAGGGATTGAGAATCAGCCCCAGCATTTT	CASSYRPGIENQPQHF
TRBV13	TRBJ2-7	.	few	TGCGCCAGCAGCCCCAATACAGGGTACGAGCAGTACTTC	CASSPNTGYEQYF
TRBV7-3	TRBJ2-7	TRBD1	few	TGTGCCAGCAGCCCTACTCAGGGGGCTAGAACCTACGAGCAGTACTTC	CASSPTQGARTYEQYF
TRBV15	TRBJ1-5	.	few	TGTGCCACCAGCAGAGAGAGGCAGCCCCAGCATTTT	CATSRERQPQHF
TRBV25-1	TRBJ1-1	.	.	TGTGCCAGCAGTGATAGTGCCGGGGGAGGGTGTAGGAACACTGAAGCTTTCTTT	CASSDSAGGGCRNTEAFF
TRBV10-1	TRBJ2-7	TRBD1	.	TGCGCCAGCAGCGACTCGACAGGGTCTCCCGAGCAGTACTTC	CASSDSTGSPEQYF
TRBV29-1	TRBJ1-1	TRBD1	.	TGCAGCGTTTCCGGGACAGGGGTGGAAGCTTTCTTT	CSVSGTGVEAFF
TRBV11-1	TRBJ1-1	.	many	TGTGCCACCGCCAGATTGGGCACTGAAGCTTTCTTT	CATARLGTEAFF
TRBV25-1	TRBJ2-2	.	many	TGTGCCAGCAGTGTCGGGTCGAACACCGGGGAGCTGTTTTTT	CASSVGSNTGELFF
TRBV19	TRBJ2-5	.	.	TGTGCCAGTAGTATCTCCGGGGTTGCGAAGACCCAGTACTTC	CASSISGVAKTQYF
TRBV7-2	TRBJ1-1	.	.	TGTGCCAGCAGCTTAGACTTTTTTGATGAAGCTTTCTTT	CASSLDFFDEAFF
TRBV19	TRBJ2-6	.	.	TGTGCCAGTAGTATTGGGTTCAACTCTGGGGCCAACGTCCTGACTTTC	CASSIGFNSGANVLTF
TRBV10-3	TRBJ2-7	.	.	TGTGCCAGCAGAGGGTGGGTCGGGGGCGAGAACGAGCAGTACTTC	CASRGWVGGENEQYF
TRBV10-3	TRBJ2-2	.	few	TGTGCCATCAGTGAGTCGAGACAGCATAACACCGGGGAGCTGTTTTTT	CAISESRQHNTGELFF
TRBV10-3	TRBJ1-3	TRBD1	.	TGTGCCATCAGTGGGACAGGGCCCAGCGGAAACACCATATATTTT	CAISGTGPSGNTIYF
TRBV10-3	TRBJ1-1	.	many	TGTGCCAGCAGGACGGCCGATCGGTTAAACACTGAAGCTTTCTTT	CASRTADRLNTEAFF
TRBV10-3	TRBJ1-2	.	.	TGTGCCATCAGTACTACAGGGAGTGGCTACACCTTC	CAISTTGSGYTF
TRBV7-3	TRBJ1-2	.	few	TGTGCCAGCAGCTTGTCGGGGCCGGTCACCTATGGCTACACCTTC	CASSLSGPVTYGYTF
TRBV7-9	TRBJ2-7	.	few	TGTGCCAGCAGCTTACAGACAGGGAGGCCCTACGAGCAGTACTTC	CASSLQTGRPYEQYF
TRBV25-1	TRBJ2-7	TRBD2	once	TGTGCCAGCAGTGGACGACTAGCGGGGGGGCACGAGCAGTACTTC	CASSGRLAGGHEQYF
TRBV15	TRBJ2-5	TRBD2	.	TGTGCCACCAGCAGAGCCCAGGCGATTAGCGGGAGAGGTGGGAAAGAGACCCAGTACTTC	CATSRAQAISGRGGKETQYF
TRBV11-2	TRBJ2-7	.	many	TGTGCCAGCAGCTTCCGGGCGGGATACTACGAGCAGTACTTC	CASSFRAGYYEQYF
TRBV7-9	TRBJ2-5	TRBD2	.	TGCGCCAGCAGCCAAGATCGCCTGAGACAGGGAAGACTAGCGGGAGCCGAGACCCAGTACTTC	CASSQDRLRQGRLAGAETQYF
TRBV29-1	TRBJ2-7	.	many	TGCAGCGTTGACCGACAGAGCGAGCAGTACTTC	CSVDRQSEQYF